The next 9 T cell receptor beta chains were all read from a single sample in a study of post-analysis software for immune sequencing data. What these receptors recognize is not known. Prepared TCR beta cDNA libraries contained unique molecular identifiers. TCRdb independently ran MiXCR on the PCR reads; one entry per CDR3 protein. The profile covers hundreds of thousands of distinct CDR3 sequences, with 39% appearing a single time and 6% to 9% taken by the ten largest. Study results and limitations: Five TRBV segments (TRBV5-6, TRBV5-1 and TRBV20-1 among them) occurred more frequently in patients than in controls.

Sample: blood. These receptors were obtained from a girl aged 2-15 years with multiple sclerosis.

The CDR3 spells CAISEYGSTDKNIQYF. The CDR3 DNA reads TGTGCCATCAGTGAGTATGGGAGCACGGATAAAAACATTCAGTACTTC. This sequence joins TRBV10-3 and TRBJ2-4; possible D gene TRBD2, 5 bases. There are 16 residues in the CDR3. The V end lost 1 base, the J end lost 4 bases, and 14 bases lay between the germline ends. Germline-derived CDR1 and CDR2 are ENHRY and SYGVKD.

The chain employs TRBV5-1 and TRBJ2-7; D remains unclear. Between the trimmed V and J ends, which lost 4 bases and 5 bases, there was a span of 16 bases. Germline V CDR1 and CDR2: SGHRS, YFSETQ. The CDR3 covers 14 residues. The CDR3 loop is CASSATEWLNEQYF. The CDR3 nucleotides read TGCGCCAGCAGCGCGACCGAGTGGCTCAACGAGCAGTACTTC.

This clonotype was recorded a few times. The chain employs TRBV7-2 and TRBJ1-2; D is perhaps TRBD1 (6 bases). Germline V CDR1 and CDR2: SGHTA, FQGNSA. V was cut by 1 base and J by 8 bases, with 20 bases left in between. The CDR3 has 16 residues. Written as DNA, the CDR3 is TGTGCCAGCAGCTTAGACTTCCACACAGGGCGTCGCGGCTACACCTTC. As protein: CASSLDFHTGRRGYTF.

This sequence joins TRBV5-5 and TRBJ2-1; possible D gene TRBD2, 6 bases. Deletions cut 4 bases from V and 3 bases from J, with 20 bases between. Per germline, CDR1 SGHKS and CDR2 YYEKEE (reference sequence). This CDR3 has 17 residues. This CDR3 is CASSLGSRGSLYNEQFF. The CDR3 region has the DNA TGTGCCAGCAGCCTGGGTTCGCGGGGATCCCTCTACAATGAGCAGTTCTTC.

The CDR3 region is CASSSPKGQETQYF. DNA for the CDR3: TGCGCCAGCAGCTCCCCCAAGGGGCAAGAGACCCAGTACTTC. The V and J genes are TRBV5-1 and TRBJ2-5; perhaps TRBD1 as D (5 bases). With 3 bases removed from V and 2 bases from J, the gap between germline ends came to 11 bases. Germline-derived CDR1 and CDR2 are SGHRS and YFSETQ. This CDR3 contains 14 residues.

The chain links TRBV20-1 to TRBJ1-2; 9 nucleotides align to TRBD1. After removal of 6 bases from V and 1 base from J, the junction contained 3 bases not matched to a gene. Germline V gives CDR1 DFQATT, CDR2 SNEGSKA (reference sequence). CDR3 length: 13 residues. The CDR3 DNA follows: TGCAGTGCGAAGACAGGGGGTAACTATGGCTACACCTTC. Encoded protein: CSAKTGGNYGYTF.

In the case of this clonotype: The conserved final phenylalanine or tryptophan is absent from the CDR3, which likely points to a read error. This chain connects TRBV9 to TRBJ2-7; D tentatively fits TRBD1 or TRBD2 (5 bases each). Trimming stripped 3 bases from V and 2 bases from J, with 12 bases between. This CDR3 contains 14 residues. Germline lookup yields CDR1 SGDLS and CDR2 YYNGEE. CDR3 protein: CASSGTGGPYEQYL. CDR3 coding DNA: TGTGCCAGCAGCGGAACTGGGGGACCCTACGAGCAGTACCTC.

The V gene is TRBV28, the J gene TRBJ2-5; 9 bases line up with TRBD2. The tail of the sequence fits TRBJ2-7 better, so the J call may be wrong. Looked up from germline, CDR1 is MDHEN and CDR2 is SYDVKM. The CDR3 is 14 amino acids. CDR3 nucleotide sequence: TGTGCCAGCAGTTTCTCGGCGGGAGGGTACGAGCAGTACTTC. It translates to CASSFSAGGYEQYF.

The rearrangement links TRBV7-2 to TRBJ2-1; 9 bases are shared with TRBD1. After removal of 5 bases from V and 3 bases from J, the junction contained 2 bases not matched to a gene. The CDR3 contains 14 residues. Germline V CDR1 and CDR2: SGHTA, FQGNSA. Here the CDR3 DNA reads TGTGCCAGCAGCCGACAGGGGGTCTACAATGAGCAGTTCTTC. Amino acid sequence: CASSRQGVYNEQFF.